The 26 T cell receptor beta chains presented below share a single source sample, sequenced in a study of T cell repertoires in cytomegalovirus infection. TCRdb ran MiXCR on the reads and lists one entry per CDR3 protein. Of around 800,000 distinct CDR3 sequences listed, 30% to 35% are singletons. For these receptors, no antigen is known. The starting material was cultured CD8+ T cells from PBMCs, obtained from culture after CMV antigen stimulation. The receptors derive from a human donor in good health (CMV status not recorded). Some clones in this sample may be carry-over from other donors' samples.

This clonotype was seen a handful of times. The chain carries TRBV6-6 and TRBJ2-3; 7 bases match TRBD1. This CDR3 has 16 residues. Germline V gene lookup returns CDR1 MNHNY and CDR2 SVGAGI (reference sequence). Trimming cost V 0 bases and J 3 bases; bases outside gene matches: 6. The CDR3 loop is CASSYSTGSGTDTQYF. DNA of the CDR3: TGTGCCAGCAGTTACTCGACAGGGTCGGGGACAGATACGCAGTATTTT.

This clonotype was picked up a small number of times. The CDR3 sequence is CASSLVAGHYNEQFF. The CDR3 bases are TGCGCCAGCAGCTTGGTGGCAGGGCACTACAATGAGCAGTTCTTC. This rearrangement joins TRBV5-1 to TRBJ2-1; TRBD1 is a possible D gene (5 bases). The V gene's germline CDR1 is SGHRS and CDR2 YFSETQ. V was cut by 0 bases and J by 3 bases, with 10 bases left in between. This CDR3 is 15 amino acids long.

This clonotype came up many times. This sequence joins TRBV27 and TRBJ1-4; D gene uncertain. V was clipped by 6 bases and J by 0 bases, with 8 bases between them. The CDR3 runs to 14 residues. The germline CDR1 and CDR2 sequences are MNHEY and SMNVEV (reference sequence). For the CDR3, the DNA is TGTGCCAGCAGCGCACTCGCAACTAATGAAAAACTGTTTTTT. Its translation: CASSALATNEKLFF.

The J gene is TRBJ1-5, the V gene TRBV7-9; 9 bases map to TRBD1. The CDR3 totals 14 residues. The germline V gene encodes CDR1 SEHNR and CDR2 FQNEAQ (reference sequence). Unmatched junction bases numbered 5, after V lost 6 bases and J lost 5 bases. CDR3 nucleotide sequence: TGTGCCAGCAGGGGACAGGGTAACGATCAGCCCCAGCATTTT. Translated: CASRGQGNDQPQHF. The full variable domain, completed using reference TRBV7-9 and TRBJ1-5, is DTGVSQNPRHKITKRGQNVTFRCDPISEHNRLYWYRQTLGQGPEFLTYFQNEAQLEKSRLLSDRFSAERPKGSFSTLEIQRTEQGDSAMYLCASRGQGNDQPQHFGDGTRLSIL.

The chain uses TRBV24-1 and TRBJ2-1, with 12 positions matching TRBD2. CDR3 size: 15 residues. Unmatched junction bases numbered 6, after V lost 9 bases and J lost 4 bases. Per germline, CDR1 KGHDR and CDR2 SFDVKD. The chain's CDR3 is CATGTGTSGYNEQFF. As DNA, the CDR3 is TGTGCCACCGGAACCGGGACTAGCGGGTACAATGAGCAGTTCTTC.

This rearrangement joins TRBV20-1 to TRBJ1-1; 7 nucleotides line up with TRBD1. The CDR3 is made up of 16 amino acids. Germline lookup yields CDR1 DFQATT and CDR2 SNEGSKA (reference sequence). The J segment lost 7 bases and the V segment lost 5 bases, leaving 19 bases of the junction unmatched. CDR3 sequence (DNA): TGCAGTGCTGCACAGATCCCCGGGACAGATCACGGTGAAGCTTTCTTT. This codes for CSAAQIPGTDHGEAFF.

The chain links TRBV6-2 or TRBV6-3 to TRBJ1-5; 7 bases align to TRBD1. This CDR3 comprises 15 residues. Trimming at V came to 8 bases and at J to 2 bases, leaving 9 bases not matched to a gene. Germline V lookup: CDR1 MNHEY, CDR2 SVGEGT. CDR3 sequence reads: CASGSQGVGNQPQHF. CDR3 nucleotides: TGTGCCAGCGGTTCGCAGGGGGTAGGCAATCAGCCCCAGCATTTT.

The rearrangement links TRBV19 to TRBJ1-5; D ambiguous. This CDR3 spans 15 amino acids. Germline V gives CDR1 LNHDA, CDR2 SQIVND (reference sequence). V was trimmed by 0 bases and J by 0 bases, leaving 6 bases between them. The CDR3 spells CASSIDRGSNQPQHF. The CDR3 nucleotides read TGTGCCAGTAGTATAGATCGGGGTAGCAATCAGCCCCAGCATTTT.

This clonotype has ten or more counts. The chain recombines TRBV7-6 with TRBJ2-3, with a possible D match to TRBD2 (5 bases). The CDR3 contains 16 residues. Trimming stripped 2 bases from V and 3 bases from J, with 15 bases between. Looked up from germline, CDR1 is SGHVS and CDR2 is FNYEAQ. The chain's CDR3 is CASSLYAIGGTDTQYF. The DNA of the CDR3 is TGTGCCAGCAGCTTATATGCCATTGGAGGAACAGATACGCAGTATTTT. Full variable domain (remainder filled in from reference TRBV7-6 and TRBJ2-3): GAGVSQSPRYKVTKRGQDVALRCDPISGHVSLYWYRQALGQGPEFLTYFNYEAQQDKSGLPNDRFSAERPEGSISTLTIQRTEQRDSAMYRCASSLYAIGGTDTQYFGPGTRLTVL.

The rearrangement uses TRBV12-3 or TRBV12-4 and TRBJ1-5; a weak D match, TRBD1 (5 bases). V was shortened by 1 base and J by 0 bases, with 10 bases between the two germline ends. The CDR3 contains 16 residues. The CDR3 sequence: CASSLGGGGSNQPQHF. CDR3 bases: TGTGCCAGCAGTTTAGGGGGCGGGGGTAGCAATCAGCCCCAGCATTTT.

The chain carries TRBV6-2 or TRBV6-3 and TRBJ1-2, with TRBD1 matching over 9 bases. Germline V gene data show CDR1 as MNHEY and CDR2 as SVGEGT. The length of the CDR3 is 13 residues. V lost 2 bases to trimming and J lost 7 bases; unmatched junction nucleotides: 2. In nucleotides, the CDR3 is TGTGCCAGCAGTTACGGACAGGGGATTGGCTACACCTTC. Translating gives CASSYGQGIGYTF.

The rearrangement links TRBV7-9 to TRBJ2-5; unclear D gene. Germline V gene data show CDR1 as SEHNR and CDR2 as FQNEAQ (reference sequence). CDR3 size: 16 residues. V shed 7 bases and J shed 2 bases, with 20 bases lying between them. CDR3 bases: TGTGCCAGCACCCCCCCCTTCGGGTTACCGCAAGAGACCCAGTACTTC. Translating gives CASTPPFGLPQETQYF. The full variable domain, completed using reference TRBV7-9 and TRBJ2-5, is DTGVSQNPRHKITKRGQNVTFRCDPISEHNRLYWYRQTLGQGPEFLTYFQNEAQLEKSRLLSDRFSAERPKGSFSTLEIQRTEQGDSAMYLCASTPPFGLPQETQYFGPGTRLLVL.

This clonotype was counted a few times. CDR3 in DNA: TGCGCCAGCAGCCCCGATTTTCCTCCCATCCAAGAGACCCAGTACTTC. Protein sequence: CASSPDFPPIQETQYF. The rearrangement joins TRBV5-1 to TRBJ2-5; D call uncertain. Per the germline V gene, CDR1 is SGHRS and CDR2 is YFSETQ. Trimming removed 4 bases from V and 1 base from J, with 17 bases in between. This CDR3 is 16 amino acids long.

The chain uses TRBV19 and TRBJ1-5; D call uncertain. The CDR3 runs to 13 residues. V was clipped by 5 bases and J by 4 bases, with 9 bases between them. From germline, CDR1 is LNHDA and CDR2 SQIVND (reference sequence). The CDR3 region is CASSFAGNQPQHF. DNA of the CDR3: TGTGCCAGTAGTTTCGCGGGAAATCAGCCCCAGCATTTT.

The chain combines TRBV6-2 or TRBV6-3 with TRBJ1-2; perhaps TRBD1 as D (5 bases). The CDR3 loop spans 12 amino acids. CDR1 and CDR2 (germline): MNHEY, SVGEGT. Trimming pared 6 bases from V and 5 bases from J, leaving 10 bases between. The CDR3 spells CASSRESYGYTF. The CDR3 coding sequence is TGTGCCAGCAGCAGGGAATCGTATGGCTACACCTTC.

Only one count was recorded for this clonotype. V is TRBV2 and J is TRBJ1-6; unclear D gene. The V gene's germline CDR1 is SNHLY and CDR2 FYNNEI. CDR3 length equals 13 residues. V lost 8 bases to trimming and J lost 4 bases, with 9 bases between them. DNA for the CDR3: TGTGCCAGCCAGGAGGATTATAATTCACCCCTCCACTTT. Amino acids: CASQEDYNSPLHF. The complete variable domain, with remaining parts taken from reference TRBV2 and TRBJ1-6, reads EPEVTQTPSHQVTQMGQEVILRCVPISNHLYFYWYRQILGQKVEFLVSFYNNEISEKSEIFDDQFSVERPDGSNFTLKIRSTKLEDSAMYFCASQEDYNSPLHFGNGTRLTVT.

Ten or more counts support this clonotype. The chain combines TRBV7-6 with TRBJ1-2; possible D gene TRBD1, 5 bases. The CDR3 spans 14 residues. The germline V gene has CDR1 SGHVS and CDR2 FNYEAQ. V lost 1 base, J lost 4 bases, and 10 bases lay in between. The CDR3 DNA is TGTGCCAGCAGCTTAGAGCTGGGGGGCTATGGCTACACCTTC. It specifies CASSLELGGYGYTF.

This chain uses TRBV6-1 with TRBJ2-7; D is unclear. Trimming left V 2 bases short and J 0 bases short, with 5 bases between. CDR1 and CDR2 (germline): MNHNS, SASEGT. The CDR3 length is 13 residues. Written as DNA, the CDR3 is TGTGCCAGCAGTGAACGGACCTCCTACGAGCAGTACGTC. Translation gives CASSERTSYEQYV.

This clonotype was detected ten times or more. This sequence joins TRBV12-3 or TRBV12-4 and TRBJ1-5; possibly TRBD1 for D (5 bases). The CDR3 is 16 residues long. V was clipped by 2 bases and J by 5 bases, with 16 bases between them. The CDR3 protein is CASSLNWGGFHQPQHF. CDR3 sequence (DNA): TGTGCCAGCAGTTTAAATTGGGGGGGGTTCCATCAGCCCCAGCATTTT.

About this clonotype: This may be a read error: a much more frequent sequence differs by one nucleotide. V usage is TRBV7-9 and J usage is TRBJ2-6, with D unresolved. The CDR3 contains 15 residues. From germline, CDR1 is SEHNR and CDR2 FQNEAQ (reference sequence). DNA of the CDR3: TGTGCCGGCAGCTCCCCCCGATCTGGGGCCAACGTCCTGACTTTC. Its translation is CAGSSPRSGANVLTF. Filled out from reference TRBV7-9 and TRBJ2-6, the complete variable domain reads DTGVSQNPRHKITKRGQNVTFRCDPISEHNRLYWYRQTLGQGPEFLTYFQNEAQLEKSRLLSDRFSAERPKGSFSTLEIQRTEQGDSAMYLCAGSSPRSGANVLTFGAGSRLTVL.

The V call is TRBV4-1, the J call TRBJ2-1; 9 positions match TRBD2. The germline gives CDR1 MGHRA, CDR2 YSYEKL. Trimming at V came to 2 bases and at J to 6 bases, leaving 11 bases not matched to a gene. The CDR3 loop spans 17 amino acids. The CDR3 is CASSQTLLSGRSNEQFF. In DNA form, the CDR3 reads TGCGCCAGCAGCCAAACCCTCCTTAGCGGGAGATCCAATGAGCAGTTCTTC.

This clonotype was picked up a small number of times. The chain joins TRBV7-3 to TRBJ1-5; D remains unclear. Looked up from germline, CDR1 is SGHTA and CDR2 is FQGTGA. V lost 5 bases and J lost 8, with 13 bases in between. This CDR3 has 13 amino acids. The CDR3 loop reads CASSVEGIKPQHF. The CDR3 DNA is TGTGCCAGCAGCGTAGAGGGTATCAAGCCCCAGCATTTT. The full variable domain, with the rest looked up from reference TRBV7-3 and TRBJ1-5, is GAGVSQTPSNKVTEKGKYVELRCDPISGHTALYWYRQSLGQGPEFLIYFQGTGAADDSGLPNDRFFAVRPEGSVSTLKIQRTERGDSAVYLCASSVEGIKPQHFGDGTRLSIL.

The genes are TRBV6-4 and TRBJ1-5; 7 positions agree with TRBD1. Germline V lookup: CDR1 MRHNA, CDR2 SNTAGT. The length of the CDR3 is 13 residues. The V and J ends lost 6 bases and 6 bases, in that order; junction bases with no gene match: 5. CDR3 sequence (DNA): TGTGCCAGCAGCACAGGGGCAGGTCAGCCCCAGCATTTT. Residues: CASSTGAGQPQHF.

The CDR3 DNA reads TGTGCCAGCAATGAGGGTGATCAGCCCCAGCATTTT. As protein: CASNEGDQPQHF. The chain uses TRBV6-1 and TRBJ1-5, with D unresolved. The V end lost 7 bases, the J end lost 5 bases, and 9 bases lay between the germline ends. Per the germline V gene, CDR1 is MNHNS and CDR2 is SASEGT. This CDR3 has 12 residues.

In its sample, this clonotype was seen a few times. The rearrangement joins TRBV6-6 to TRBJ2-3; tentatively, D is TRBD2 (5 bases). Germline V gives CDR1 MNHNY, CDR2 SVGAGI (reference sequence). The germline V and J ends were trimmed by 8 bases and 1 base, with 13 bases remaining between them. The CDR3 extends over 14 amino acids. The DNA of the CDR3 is TGTGCCAGCGGCCTTGCCGGGGGCACAGATACGCAGTATTTT. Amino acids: CASGLAGGTDTQYF.

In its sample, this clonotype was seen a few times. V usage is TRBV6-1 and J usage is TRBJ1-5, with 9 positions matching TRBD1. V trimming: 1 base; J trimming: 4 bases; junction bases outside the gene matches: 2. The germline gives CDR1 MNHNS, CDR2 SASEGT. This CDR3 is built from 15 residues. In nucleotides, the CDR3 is TGTGCCAGCAGTGAAGGGGGGACAGGGAATCAGCCCCAGCATTTT. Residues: CASSEGGTGNQPQHF.